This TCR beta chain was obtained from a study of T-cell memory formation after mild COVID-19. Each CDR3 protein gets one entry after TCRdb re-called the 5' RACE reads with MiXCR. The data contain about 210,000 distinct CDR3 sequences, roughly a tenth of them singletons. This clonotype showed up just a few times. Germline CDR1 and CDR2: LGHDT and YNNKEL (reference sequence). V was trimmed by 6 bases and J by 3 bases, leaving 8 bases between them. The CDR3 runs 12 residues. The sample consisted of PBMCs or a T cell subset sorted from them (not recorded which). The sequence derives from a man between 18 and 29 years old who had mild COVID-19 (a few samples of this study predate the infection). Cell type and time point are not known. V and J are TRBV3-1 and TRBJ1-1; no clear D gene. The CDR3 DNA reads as TGTGCCAGCAGGTCTGGGGACACTGAAGCTTTCTTT. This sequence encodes CASRSGDTEAFF. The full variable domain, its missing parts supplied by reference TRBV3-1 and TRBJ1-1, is DTAVSQTPKYLVTQMGNDKSIKCEQNLGHDTMYWYKQDSKKFLKIMFSYNNKELIINETVPNRFSPKSPDKAHLNLHINSLELGDSAVYFCASRSGDTEAFFGQGTRLTVV.